This TCR beta chain was identified in a study of identical twins. MiXCR, applied by TCRdb to the 5' RACE reads, yields one record per CDR3 protein. The top ten hold around 1% of the sample, which has roughly 540,000 distinct CDR3 sequences, approximately 22% seen once. In germline, CDR1 is KGHSH, CDR2 LQKENI. The V segment lost 5 bases and the J segment 5 bases; nucleotides outside the gene matches: 8. There are 15 residues in the CDR3. This clonotype has only a few counts. Antigen specificity is unknown. General study points: Conclusions rested on cross-sectional statistics rather than following the same donors.

The sample was also linked to a second study, of T cells expressing NK-cell markers.

The chain combines TRBV18 with TRBJ1-1; 10 nucleotides agree with TRBD1. This receptor was taken from a woman aged 18-29 years in good health. Source material: CD4+ T cells sorted from blood. CDR3 in amino acids: CASSSITDRGTEAFF. CDR3 nucleotides: TGTGCCAGCTCATCAATAACGGACAGGGGGACTGAAGCTTTCTTT.